The entry below describes one TCR beta chain. The antigen is unknown. This sample is drawn from a study of T cells expressing NK-cell markers. Whole-study context: It was from sorted CD3+CD56+NKG2C+, CD3+CD56+NKG2C- and CD3+CD56-NKG2C+ T cells that TCR beta repertoires came. Among the eight sequenced donors, seven tested HCMV-seropositive and one tested seronegative.

CDR1 is DFQATT, CDR2 SNEGSKA, per germline (reference sequence). This CDR3 region has 11 residues. Reprocessing the 5' RACE reads, TCRdb reports a single entry for every CDR3 protein and omits DNA. The table lists 160,000 or so distinct CDR3 sequences. Broader study findings: Expanded NKG2C+ T cell clones had unclear HCMV specificity. Four of the donors also had these clonotypes leading their CD3+CD56-NKG2C+ fraction.

The clonotype was recovered from a woman aged 18-69 years in good health. The V call is TRBV20-1, the J call TRBJ2-3; TCRdb's D call, TRBD1, is unchecked because there is no DNA. Sequencing was performed on blood T cells: a sorted CD56 or NKG2C T cell subset, CD4+ or CD8+ T cells, or bulk PBMC T cells (not recorded which). CDR3 loop: CSVRVADTQYF.